The TCR beta chain described here comes from a study of graft-versus-host responses after intestinal transplantation. Here immunoSEQ multiplex PCR was the method, and the copy in TCRdb shows in-frame clones only, minus some. The sample yields some 36,000 clones, approximately 94% seen once. Trimming removed 5 bases from V and 1 base from J; junction bases left unmatched: 10. The CDR3 contains 17 residues. Germline CDR1 is SGHRS and CDR2 is YFSETQ. As to this clone: Its specificity is unknown.

The starting material was unstimulated CD4+ T cells sorted from spleen or lymph node cells, obtained before transplant. This receptor was identified in a human donor who was the organ donor for an intestinal transplant. The rearrangement joins TRBV5-1 to TRBJ1-1; 11 nucleotides agree with TRBD1. Here the CDR3 DNA reads TGCGCCAGCAGTGGCCGGGACAGGGGGACCTCGAACACTGAAGCTTTCTTT. As protein: CASSGRDRGTSNTEAFF.